These 10 T cell receptor beta chains were sequenced from one sample in a study of post-analysis software for immune sequencing data. Prepared libraries of TCR beta cDNA carried unique molecular identifiers. TCRdb re-called the PCR reads with MiXCR, one entry per CDR3 protein. The data contain hundreds of thousands of distinct CDR3 sequences, approximately 59% of them singletons. These TCRs' antigens remain unknown. General study findings and limits: A few TRBV segments occurring more often in patients than controls included TRBV5-6, TRBV5-1 and TRBV20-1.

The sample was blood. Receptor source: a girl aged 2-10 years with multiple sclerosis.

The chain combines TRBV5-1 with TRBJ2-2, with TRBD2 as a possible D gene (6 bases). Between the trimmed V and J ends, which lost 4 bases and 4 bases, there was a span of 23 bases. Germline lookup yields CDR1 SGHRS and CDR2 YFSETQ. The CDR3 runs 18 residues. Here the CDR3 DNA reads TGCGCCAGCAGCCCTCCGTTAGGGGCTAACGGGGGCACCGGGGAGCTGTTTTTT. This encodes CASSPPLGANGGTGELFF.

This chain joins TRBV13 and TRBJ1-1, with a possible D match to TRBD1 (6 bases). The CDR3 length is 16 residues. Germline loops: CDR1 PRHDT, CDR2 FYEKMQ (reference sequence). V was cut by 5 bases and J by 8 bases, with 24 bases left in between. CDR3 nucleotides: TGTGCCAGCAGCCTCGGGGGGCCTGGCACGGTTGTAGAAGCTTTCTTT. Translation gives CASSLGGPGTVVEAFF.

CDR3 coding DNA: TGTGCCAGCAGCTTAATGGCGGCTGAGCAGTTCTTC. It yields the protein CASSLMAAEQFF. V is TRBV13 and J is TRBJ2-1; D gene ambiguous. CDR1 and CDR2 from the germline V gene are PRHDT and FYEKMQ (reference sequence). The CDR3 runs to 12 residues. V shed 2 bases and J shed 9 bases, with 8 bases lying between them.

V usage is TRBV12-3 or TRBV12-4 and J usage is TRBJ1-6; no clear D. CDR3 length: 13 amino acids. V gave up 5 bases and J gave up 8 bases, with 10 bases separating them. The CDR3 nucleotides read TGTGCCAGCAGTCCCTCCCTTTATTCACCCCTCCACTTT. Translation gives CASSPSLYSPLHF.

V usage is TRBV5-1 and J usage is TRBJ2-5; D may be TRBD2 (7 bases). CDR3 length equals 15 residues. Trimming took 0 bases from V and 4 from J, leaving 13 bases between them. From germline, CDR1 is SGHRS and CDR2 YFSETQ. CDR3 DNA: TGCGCCAGCAGCTTGGAGGGGGGGTCTCGAGAGACCCAGTACTTC. Translation: CASSLEGGSRETQYF.

This clonotype came up once. The rearrangement joins TRBV20-1 to TRBJ2-4; TRBD2 matches 7 bases. CDR1 is DFQATT and CDR2 is SNEGSKA in the germline V gene (reference sequence). The trim removed 5 bases at V and 0 bases at J, leaving 10 bases unmatched. CDR3 size: 16 residues. In nucleotides, the CDR3 is TGCAGTGCTTGGGGAGGGGCCATCCTAGCCAAAAACATTCAGTACTTC. Translated, it gives CSAWGGAILAKNIQYF.

This clonotype came up a few times. The chain joins TRBV20-1 to TRBJ2-7; D gene uncertain. The V end was cut by 2 bases, the J end by 3 bases, with 5 bases between. The V gene's germline CDR1 is DFQATT and CDR2 SNEGSKA (reference sequence). The CDR3 covers 11 residues. Here the CDR3 DNA reads TGCAGTGCTAGACTGATCTACGAGCAGTACTTC. The encoded protein is CSARLIYEQYF.

J is TRBJ2-3 and V is TRBV20-1, with D unclear. Trimming left V 2 bases short and J 8 bases short, with 17 bases between. The CDR3 sequence is 14 residues long. Germline V gene sequence: CDR1 DFQATT, CDR2 SNEGSKA (reference sequence). The CDR3: CSARITKDAGTQYF. CDR3 sequence (DNA): TGCAGTGCTAGAATCACGAAGGACGCCGGTACGCAGTATTTT.

The V call is TRBV20-1, the J call TRBJ2-1; 14 bases match TRBD2. With 4 bases clipped from V and 6 bases from J, the junction kept 14 bases outside the gene matches. Germline CDR1 reads DFQATT; CDR2 reads SNEGSKA (reference sequence). This CDR3 is 18 amino acids long. The CDR3 sequence is CSATGQTSGGAEFNEQFF. The DNA of the CDR3 is TGCAGTGCTACAGGGCAGACTAGCGGGGGGGCAGAGTTCAATGAGCAGTTCTTC.

The chain is built from TRBV7-2 and TRBJ2-1; the D is unclear. The V and J ends lost 2 bases and 8 bases respectively, with 10 bases between them. Germline V gene sequence: CDR1 SGHTA, CDR2 FQGNSA. CDR3 length: 13 amino acids. The CDR3 reads CASSLWLSYEQFF. CDR3 sequence (DNA): TGTGCCAGCAGCTTATGGCTAAGCTATGAGCAGTTCTTC.